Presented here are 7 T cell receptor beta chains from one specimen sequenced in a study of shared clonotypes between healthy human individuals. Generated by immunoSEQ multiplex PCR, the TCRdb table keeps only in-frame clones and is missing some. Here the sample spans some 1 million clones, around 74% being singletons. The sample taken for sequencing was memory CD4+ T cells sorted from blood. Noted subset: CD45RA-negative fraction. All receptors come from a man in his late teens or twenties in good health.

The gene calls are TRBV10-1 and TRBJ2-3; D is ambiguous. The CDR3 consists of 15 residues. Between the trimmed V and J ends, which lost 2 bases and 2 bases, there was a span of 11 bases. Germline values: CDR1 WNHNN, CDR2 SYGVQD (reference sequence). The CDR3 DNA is TGCGCCAGCAGTGAGATGGTCGGAAACACAGATACGCAGTATTTT. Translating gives CASSEMVGNTDTQYF.

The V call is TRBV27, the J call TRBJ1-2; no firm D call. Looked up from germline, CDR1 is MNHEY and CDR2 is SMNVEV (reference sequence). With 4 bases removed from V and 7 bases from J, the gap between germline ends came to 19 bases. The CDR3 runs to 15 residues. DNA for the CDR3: TGTGCCAGCAGTTCAGCCGGGCCCCCAACCAGTGGCTACACCTTC. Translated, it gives CASSSAGPPTSGYTF.

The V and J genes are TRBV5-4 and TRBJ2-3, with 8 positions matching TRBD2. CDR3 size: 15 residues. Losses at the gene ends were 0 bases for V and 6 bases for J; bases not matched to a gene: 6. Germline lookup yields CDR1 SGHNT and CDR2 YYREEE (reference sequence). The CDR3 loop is CASSLGTSLWDTQYF. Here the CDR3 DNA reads TGTGCCAGCAGCTTGGGGACTAGCCTTTGGGATACGCAGTATTTT.

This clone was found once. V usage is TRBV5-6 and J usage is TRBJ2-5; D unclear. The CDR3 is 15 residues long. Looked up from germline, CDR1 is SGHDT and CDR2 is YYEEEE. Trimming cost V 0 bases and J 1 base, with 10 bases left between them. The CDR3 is CASSLAGFGQETQYF. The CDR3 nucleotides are TGTGCCAGCAGCTTGGCCGGCTTTGGCCAAGAGACCCAGTACTTC.

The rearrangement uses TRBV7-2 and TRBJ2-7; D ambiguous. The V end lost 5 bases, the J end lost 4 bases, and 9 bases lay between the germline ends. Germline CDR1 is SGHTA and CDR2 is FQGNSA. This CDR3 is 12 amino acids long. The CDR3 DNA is TGTGCCAGCAGCCAAATGGGGTACGAGCAGTACTTC. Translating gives CASSQMGYEQYF.

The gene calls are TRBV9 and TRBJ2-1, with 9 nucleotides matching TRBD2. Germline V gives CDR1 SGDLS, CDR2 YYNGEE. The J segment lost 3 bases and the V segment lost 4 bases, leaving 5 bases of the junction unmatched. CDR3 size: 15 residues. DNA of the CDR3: TGTGCCAGCAGCTTGCGACTAGCGGTCTACAATGAGCAGTTCTTC. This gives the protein CASSLRLAVYNEQFF.

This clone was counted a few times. CDR3 sequence: CASSRGRGNNQPQHF. The CDR3 nucleotides are TGTGCCAGCAGCCGTGGTCGGGGAAACAATCAGCCCCAGCATTTT. This chain joins TRBV2 and TRBJ1-5, with D unresolved. V lost 6 bases, J lost 3 bases, and 15 bases lay in between. The germline CDR1 and CDR2 sequences are SNHLY and FYNNEI. The CDR3 contains 15 residues.